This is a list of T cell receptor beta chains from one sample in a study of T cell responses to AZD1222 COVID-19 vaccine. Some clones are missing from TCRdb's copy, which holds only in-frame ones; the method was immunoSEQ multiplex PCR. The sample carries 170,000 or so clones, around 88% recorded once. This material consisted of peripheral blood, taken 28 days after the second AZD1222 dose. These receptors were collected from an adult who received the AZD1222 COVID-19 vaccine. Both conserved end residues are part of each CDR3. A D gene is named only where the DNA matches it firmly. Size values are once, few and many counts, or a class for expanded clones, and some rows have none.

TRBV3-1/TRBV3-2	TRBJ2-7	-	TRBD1	CASSLSTGTYEQYF	TGTGCCAGCAGCCTTTCGACAGGGACCTACGAGCAGTACTTC
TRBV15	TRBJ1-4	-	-	CATSRDRRTAEKLFF	TGTGCCACCAGCAGAGATCGCCGGACAGCTGAAAAACTGTTTTTT
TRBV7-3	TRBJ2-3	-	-	CASSLNSAAGQDTQYF	TGTGCCAGCAGCTTAAATTCGGCGGCCGGACAAGATACGCAGTATTTT
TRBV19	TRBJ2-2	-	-	CASSIALGTGELFF	TGTGCCAGTAGTATAGCCCTAGGTACCGGGGAGCTGTTTTTT
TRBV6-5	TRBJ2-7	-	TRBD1	CASSFRGQGDEQYF	TGTGCCAGCAGCTTTAGGGGACAGGGAGACGAGCAGTACTTC
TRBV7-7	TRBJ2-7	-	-	CASSLDQGSEQYF	TGTGCTAGCAGCTTAGATCAGGGTTCCGAGCAGTACTTC
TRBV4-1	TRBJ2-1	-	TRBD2	CASSQVRGGIYNEQFF	TGCGCCAGCAGCCAAGTCCGGGGGGGAATCTACAATGAGCAGTTCTTC
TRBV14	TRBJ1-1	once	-	CASSQSLIGRPMNTEAFF	TGTGCCAGCAGCCAAAGTCTCATCGGACGGCCGATGAACACTGAAGCTTTCTTT
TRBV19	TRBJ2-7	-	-	CASSMRVSSYEQYF	TGTGCCAGTAGTATGAGGGTGAGCTCCTACGAGCAGTACTTC
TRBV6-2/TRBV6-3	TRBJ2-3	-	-	CASSRVEDTQYF	TGTGCCAGCAGCCGGGTGGAAGATACGCAGTATTTT
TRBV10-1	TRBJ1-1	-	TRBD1	CASSESTGGAGTEAFF	TGCGCCAGCAGTGAGTCGACAGGGGGCGCCGGCACTGAAGCTTTCTTT
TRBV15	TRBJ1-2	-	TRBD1	CATSRGNRDRGSYTF	TGTGCCACCAGCAGGGGTAACCGGGACAGGGGTAGCTACACCTTC
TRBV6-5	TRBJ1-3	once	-	CASKATSSGNTIYF	TGTGCCAGCAAGGCAACAAGCTCTGGAAACACCATATATTTT
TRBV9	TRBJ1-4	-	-	CASSARTGTDNEKLFF	TGTGCCAGCAGCGCCCGAACCGGGACGGATAATGAAAAACTGTTTTTT
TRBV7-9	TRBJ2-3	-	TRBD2	CASSLRAGASGDTQYF	TGTGCCAGCAGCTTGCGCGCAGGGGCTAGCGGGGATACGCAGTATTTT
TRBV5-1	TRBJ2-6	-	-	CASSLTGRSGANVLTF	TGCGCCAGCAGCTTGACGGGTCGCTCTGGGGCCAACGTCCTGACTTTC
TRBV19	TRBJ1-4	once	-	CASSIQPGLSEKLFF	TGTGCCAGTAGTATACAACCGGGGTTAAGTGAAAAACTGTTTTTT
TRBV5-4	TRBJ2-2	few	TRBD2	CASSLEWGGTGELFF	TGTGCCAGCAGCTTGGAGTGGGGGGGCACCGGGGAGCTGTTTTTT
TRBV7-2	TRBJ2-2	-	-	CASSLEGGSNTGELFF	TGTGCCAGCAGCTTAGAAGGTGGTTCGAACACCGGGGAGCTGTTTTTT
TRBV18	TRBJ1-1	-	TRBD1	CASSDKQGAEAFF	TGTGCCAGCTCGGATAAACAGGGGGCTGAAGCTTTCTTT
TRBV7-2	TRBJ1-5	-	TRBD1	CASSSTGTDNQPQHF	TGTGCCAGCAGCTCTACCGGGACAGATAATCAGCCCCAGCATTTT
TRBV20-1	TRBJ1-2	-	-	CSAIPDYGYTF	TGCAGTGCTATTCCGGACTATGGCTACACCTTC
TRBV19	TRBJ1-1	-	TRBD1	CASRNQGAGNTEAFF	TGTGCCAGTAGGAATCAGGGGGCAGGGAACACTGAAGCTTTCTTT
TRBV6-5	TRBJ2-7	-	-	CASSYTGGGLSYEQYF	TGTGCCAGCAGTTATACAGGGGGGGGACTTTCCTACGAGCAGTACTTC
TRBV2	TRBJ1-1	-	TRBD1	CASSVDRGGAFF	TGTGCCAGCAGCGTCGACAGGGGAGGAGCTTTCTTT
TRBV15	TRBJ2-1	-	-	CATSRETPVQFF	TGTGCCACCAGCAGAGAAACACCCGTGCAGTTCTTC
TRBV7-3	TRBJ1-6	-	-	CASSADSARSPLHF	TGTGCCAGCAGCGCCGACAGTGCGAGGTCACCCCTCCACTTT
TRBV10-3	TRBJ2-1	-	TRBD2	CAIRPGGAGNEQFF	TGTGCCATCCGCCCGGGGGGGGCGGGGAATGAGCAGTTCTTC